This entry concerns a single T cell receptor (beta chain). Antigen: not known. The sample comes from a study of pediatric ulcerative colitis. Study-wide results and limits: All ulcerative colitis patients, but no controls, carried two rectal clonotypes. In rectum, acute severe colitis had expanded clones and less diversity.

This was a survey-level run. Sequencing was performed with immunoSEQ multiplex PCR; in TCRdb, only in-frame clones are kept and a portion is missing. This table holds tens of thousands of clones, over 80% found once. The CDR3 contains 16 residues. The V gene end was trimmed by 4 bases and the J gene end by 1 base; junction bases not matched to a gene: 9. CDR1 is SGHDT, CDR2 YYEEEE, per germline. The V and J genes are TRBV5-6 and TRBJ2-3; 7 nucleotides agree with TRBD2. This clonotype was obtained from a boy younger than 18 who was a control in a study of pediatric ulcerative colitis. Sequencing was performed on blood. CDR3 bases: TGTGCCAGCAGCCGACGGGGCACTAGCGGCACAGATACGCAGTATTTT. Translated: CASSRRGTSGTDTQYF.